This T cell receptor (beta chain) emerged from a study of shared clonotypes between healthy human individuals. Profiled with immunoSEQ multiplex PCR; TCRdb holds only in-frame clones, not every one. The sample holds 2 million to 2.5 million clones, 93% seen once. The germline V gene encodes CDR1 SGHRS and CDR2 YFSETQ. V trimming: 4 bases; J trimming: 1 base; junction bases outside the gene matches: 4. The CDR3 is 15 residues long. This rearrangement joins TRBV5-1 to TRBJ2-2, with 7 positions matching TRBD1. Sequencing used naive CD4+ T cells from PBMCs. Subset defined: CD45RA+ positively selected. The clonotype was recovered from a man between 18 and 29 years old in good health. Some clones in this sample may be carry-over from other donors' samples. CDR3 protein: CASSQGQENTGELFF. DNA for the CDR3: TGCGCCAGCAGCCAAGGACAGGAGAACACCGGGGAGCTGTTTTTT.